These 8 T cell receptor beta chains originate from one sample sequenced in a study of T cell repertoires in cytomegalovirus infection. From the reads, TCRdb called clonotypes with MiXCR, one entry per CDR3 protein. The sample carries about 600,000 distinct CDR3 sequences, roughly 24% recorded once. Material for sequencing was CD8+ T cells from PBMCs. Source of these receptors: a human donor in good health (CMV status not recorded). Some clones in this sample may be carry-over from other donors' samples.

V usage is TRBV28 and J usage is TRBJ1-3, with D possibly being TRBD1 (5 bases). Germline CDR1 MDHEN, CDR2 SYDVKM. The CDR3 contains 19 residues. Trimming took off 0 bases at V and 0 bases at J, with 18 bases between the two ends. DNA of the CDR3: TGTGCCAGCAGTTTATGGGGACCGGGGCACGATTACTCTGGAAACACCATATATTTT. Its translation is CASSLWGPGHDYSGNTIYF.

The genes are TRBV7-9 and TRBJ1-4; no definite D call. Trimming stripped 2 bases from V and 0 bases from J, with 7 bases between. This CDR3 has 15 amino acids. Germline CDR1 is SEHNR and CDR2 is FQNEAQ (reference sequence). The CDR3 nucleotides read TGTGCCAGCAGCTTAAGCGGGGCAACTAATGAAAAACTGTTTTTT. Residues: CASSLSGATNEKLFF.

Note on this clonotype: A read error is possible here, since a much larger clone lies one base away. The chain recombines TRBV10-3 with TRBJ2-3; 7 bases line up with TRBD2. The germline V gene encodes CDR1 ENHRY and CDR2 SYGVKD. The CDR3 extends over 17 amino acids. With V trimmed by 4 bases and J by 4 bases, 14 bases remained unmatched. The CDR3 DNA sequence: TGTGCCATCAGTGCGCCAACTCTAGCGGAGTTCGCAGATACGCAGTATTTT. This encodes CAISAPTLAEFADTQYF.

V usage is TRBV15 and J usage is TRBJ2-5; weak D call: TRBD2 (5 bases). Germline assignment: CDR1 LNHNV and CDR2 YYDKDF (reference sequence). V was pared by 11 bases and J by 2 bases, with 15 bases between. CDR3 length equals 13 residues. CDR3 loop: CAVGASRQETQYF. CDR3 bases: TGTGCCGTGGGCGCTAGCAGACAAGAGACCCAGTACTTC. Combining the CDR3 with reference TRBV15 and TRBJ2-5 gives the whole variable domain DAMVIQNPRYQVTQFGKPVTLSCSQTLNHNVMYWYQQKSSQAPKLLFHYYDKDFNNEADTPDNFQSRRPNTSFCFLDIRSPGLGDTAMYLCAVGASRQETQYFGPGTRLLVL.

The J gene is TRBJ2-7, the V gene TRBV20-1; TRBD1 agrees at 7 bases. V lost 0 bases to trimming and J lost 8 bases; unmatched junction nucleotides: 10. The germline V gene encodes CDR1 DFQATT and CDR2 SNEGSKA (reference sequence). This CDR3 comprises 14 residues. The CDR3 is CSARDLRGRYKQYF. CDR3 nucleotide sequence: TGCAGTGCTAGAGATTTAAGGGGGCGGTACAAGCAGTACTTC.

The rearrangement links TRBV29-1 to TRBJ1-1; possible D gene TRBD1, 5 bases. The CDR3 runs to 13 residues. V was pared by 4 bases and J by 5 bases, with 14 bases between. Germline V gives CDR1 SQVTM, CDR2 ANQGSEA. The CDR3, as DNA: TGCAGCGTTGGCGAAGGACAAACAACTGAAGCTTTCTTT. The encoded protein is CSVGEGQTTEAFF.

This chain's CDR3 is CASSLGGTGGAYEQYF. The DNA for the CDR3 is TGTGCCAGCAGCTTGGGAGGGACAGGGGGCGCGTACGAGCAGTACTTC. V usage is TRBV5-6 and J usage is TRBJ2-7; TRBD1 aligns across 12 bases. CDR3 length: 16 amino acids. Germline lookup yields CDR1 SGHDT and CDR2 YYEEEE. V was pared by 0 bases and J by 4 bases, with 5 bases of the junction left unmatched.

Regarding this clonotype: A read error is possible here, since a much larger clone lies one base away. This sequence joins TRBV11-2 and TRBJ1-1; D is ambiguous. V shed 2 bases and J shed 1 base, with 11 bases lying between them. The length of the CDR3 is 15 residues. The germline V gene encodes CDR1 SGHAT and CDR2 FQNNGV. The CDR3, as DNA: TGTGCCAGCAGCTTATTAGGGAAGGGGAACACTGAAGCTTTCTTT. Translating it yields CASSLLGKGNTEAFF.